This T cell receptor (beta chain) derives from a study of cytomegalovirus exposure and HLA in healthy donors. This CDR3 region has 15 residues. V was trimmed by 3 bases and J by 4 bases, leaving 14 bases between them. CDR1 SGHDT and CDR2 YYEEEE come from the germline V gene. Profiled with immunoSEQ multiplex PCR; TCRdb holds only in-frame clones, not every one. The table has over 250,000 clones, approximately 86% seen once. The origin of this receptor is a woman younger than 45 in good health and CMV-seropositive. The sequenced sample was PBMCs. This rearrangement joins TRBV5-6 to TRBJ2-1; a possible D gene is TRBD1 (6 bases). CDR3 coding DNA: TGTGCCAGCAGCTCAAAGTGGACAGCATACAATGAGCAGTTCTTC. This codes for CASSSKWTAYNEQFF.